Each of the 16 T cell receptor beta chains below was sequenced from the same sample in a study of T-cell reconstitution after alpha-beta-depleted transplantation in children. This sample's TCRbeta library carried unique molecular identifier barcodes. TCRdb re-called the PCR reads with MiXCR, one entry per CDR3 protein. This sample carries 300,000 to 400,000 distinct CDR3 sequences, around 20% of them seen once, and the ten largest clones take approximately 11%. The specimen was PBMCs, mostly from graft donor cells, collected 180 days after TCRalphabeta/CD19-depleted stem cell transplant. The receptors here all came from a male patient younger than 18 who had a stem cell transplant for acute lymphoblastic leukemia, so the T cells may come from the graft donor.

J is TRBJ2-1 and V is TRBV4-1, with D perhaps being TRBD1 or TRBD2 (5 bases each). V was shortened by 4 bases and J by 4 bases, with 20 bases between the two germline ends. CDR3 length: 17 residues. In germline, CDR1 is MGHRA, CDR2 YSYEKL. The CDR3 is CASSPGPARRSYNEQFF. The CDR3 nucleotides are TGCGCCAGCAGCCCGGGACCAGCCCGCCGGAGTTACAATGAGCAGTTCTTC.

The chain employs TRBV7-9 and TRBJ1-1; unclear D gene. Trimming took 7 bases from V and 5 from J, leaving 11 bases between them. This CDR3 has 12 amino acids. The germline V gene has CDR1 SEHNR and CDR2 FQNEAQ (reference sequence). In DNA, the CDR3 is TGTGCCAGCACAGGCCCGGGGACTGAAGCTTTCTTT. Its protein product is CASTGPGTEAFF.

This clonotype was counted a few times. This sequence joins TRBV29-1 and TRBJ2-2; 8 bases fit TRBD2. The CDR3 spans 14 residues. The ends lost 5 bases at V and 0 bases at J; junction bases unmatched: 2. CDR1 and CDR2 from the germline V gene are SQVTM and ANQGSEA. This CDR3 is CSVKGLANTGELFF. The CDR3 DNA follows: TGCAGCGTTAAGGGACTAGCGAACACCGGGGAGCTGTTTTTT.

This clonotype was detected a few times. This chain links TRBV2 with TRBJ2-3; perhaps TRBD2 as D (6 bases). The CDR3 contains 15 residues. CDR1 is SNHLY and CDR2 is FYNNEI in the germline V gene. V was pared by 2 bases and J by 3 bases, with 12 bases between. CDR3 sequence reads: CASSESREVTDTQYF. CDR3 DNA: TGTGCCAGCAGTGAATCCAGGGAGGTTACAGATACGCAGTATTTT.

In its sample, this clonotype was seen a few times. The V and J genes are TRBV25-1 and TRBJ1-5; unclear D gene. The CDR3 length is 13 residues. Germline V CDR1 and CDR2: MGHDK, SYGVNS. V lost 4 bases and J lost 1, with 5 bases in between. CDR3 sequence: CASSGTSNQPQHF. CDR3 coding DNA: TGTGCCAGCAGTGGGACCAGCAATCAGCCCCAGCATTTT.

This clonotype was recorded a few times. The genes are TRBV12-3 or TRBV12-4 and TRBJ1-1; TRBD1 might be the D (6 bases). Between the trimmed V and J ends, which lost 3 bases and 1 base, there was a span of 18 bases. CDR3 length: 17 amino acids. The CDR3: CASSLRHGGVGNTEAFF. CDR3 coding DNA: TGTGCCAGCAGTTTGAGGCATGGGGGCGTCGGGAACACTGAAGCTTTCTTT.

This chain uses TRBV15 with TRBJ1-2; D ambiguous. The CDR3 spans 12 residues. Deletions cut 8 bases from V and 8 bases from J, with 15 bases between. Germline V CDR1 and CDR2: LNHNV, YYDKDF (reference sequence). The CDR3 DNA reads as TGTGCCACCTCCCCCTACGTGGACGGCTACACCTTC. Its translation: CATSPYVDGYTF.

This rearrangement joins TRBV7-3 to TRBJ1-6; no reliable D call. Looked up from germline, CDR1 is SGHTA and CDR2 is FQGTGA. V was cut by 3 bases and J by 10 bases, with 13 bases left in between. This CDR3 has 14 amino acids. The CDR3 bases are TGTGCCAGCAGCTTCTCCGTCAGCGGCTCACCCCTCCACTTT. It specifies CASSFSVSGSPLHF.

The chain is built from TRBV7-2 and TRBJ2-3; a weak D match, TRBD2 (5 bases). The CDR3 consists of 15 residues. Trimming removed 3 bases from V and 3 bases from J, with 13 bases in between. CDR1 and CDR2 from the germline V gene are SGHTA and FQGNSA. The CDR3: CASSFLVPGTDTQYF. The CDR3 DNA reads TGTGCCAGCAGCTTCCTAGTACCGGGGACAGATACGCAGTATTTT. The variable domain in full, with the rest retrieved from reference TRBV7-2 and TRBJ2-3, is GAGVSQSPSNKVTEKGKDVELRCDPISGHTALYWYRQSLGQGLEFLIYFQGNSAPDKSGLPSDRFSAERTGGSVSTLTIQRTQQEDSAVYLCASSFLVPGTDTQYFGPGTRLTVL.

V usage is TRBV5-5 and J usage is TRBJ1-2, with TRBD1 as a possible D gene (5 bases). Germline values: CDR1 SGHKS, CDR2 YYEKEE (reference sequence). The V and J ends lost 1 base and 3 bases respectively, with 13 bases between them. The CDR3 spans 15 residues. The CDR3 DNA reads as TGTGCCAGCAGCTTGCAGTCCTGGGACGACTATGGCTACACCTTC. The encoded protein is CASSLQSWDDYGYTF.

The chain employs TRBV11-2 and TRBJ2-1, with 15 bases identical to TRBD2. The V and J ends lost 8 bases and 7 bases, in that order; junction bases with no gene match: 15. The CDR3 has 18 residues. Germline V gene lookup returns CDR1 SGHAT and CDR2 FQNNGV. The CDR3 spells CASHGLAGGVLQLNEQFF. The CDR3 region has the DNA TGTGCCAGCCATGGACTAGCGGGAGGGGTACTACAACTGAATGAGCAGTTCTTC.

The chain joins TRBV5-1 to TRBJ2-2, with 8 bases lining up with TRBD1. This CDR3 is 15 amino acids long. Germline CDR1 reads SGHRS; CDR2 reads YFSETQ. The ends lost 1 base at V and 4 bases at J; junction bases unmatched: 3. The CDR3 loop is CASSLRQGPTGELFF. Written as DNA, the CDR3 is TGCGCCAGCAGCTTGAGACAGGGGCCCACCGGGGAGCTGTTTTTT. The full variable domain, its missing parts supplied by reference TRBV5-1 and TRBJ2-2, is KAGVTQTPRYLIKTRGQQVTLSCSPISGHRSVSWYQQTPGQGLQFLFEYFSETQRNKGNFPGRFSGRQFSNSRSEMNVSTLELGDSALYLCASSLRQGPTGELFFGEGSRLTVL.

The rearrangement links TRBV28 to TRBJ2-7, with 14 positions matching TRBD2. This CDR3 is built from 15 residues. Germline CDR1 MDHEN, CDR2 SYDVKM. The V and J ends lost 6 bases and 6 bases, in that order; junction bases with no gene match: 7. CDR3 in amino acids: CASSQTSGRAREQYF. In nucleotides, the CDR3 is TGTGCCAGCAGCCAGACTAGCGGGAGGGCTCGCGAGCAGTACTTC.

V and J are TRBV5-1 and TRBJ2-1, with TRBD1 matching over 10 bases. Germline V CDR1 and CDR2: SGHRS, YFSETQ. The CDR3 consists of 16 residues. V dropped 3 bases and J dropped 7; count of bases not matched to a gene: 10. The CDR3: CASSWAVTGGVNEQFF. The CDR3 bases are TGCGCCAGCAGCTGGGCGGTGACAGGGGGCGTAAATGAGCAGTTCTTC.

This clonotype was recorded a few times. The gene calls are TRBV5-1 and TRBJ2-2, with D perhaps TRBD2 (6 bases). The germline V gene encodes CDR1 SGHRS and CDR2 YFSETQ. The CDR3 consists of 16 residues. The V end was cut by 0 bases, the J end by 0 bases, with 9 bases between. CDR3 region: CASSLGGVSNTGELFF. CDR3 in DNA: TGCGCCAGCAGCTTGGGGGGGGTTTCGAACACCGGGGAGCTGTTTTTT.

The DNA of the CDR3 is TGTGCCAGCAGCCAGGAGGGCCCCGCCGGAGCTTTCTTT. Amino acid sequence: CASSQEGPAGAFF. The chain combines TRBV3-1 with TRBJ1-1, with D hard to call. From germline, CDR1 is LGHDT and CDR2 YNNKEL (reference sequence). The V gene lost 3 bases and the J gene lost 10 bases, with 15 bases spanning the gap. This CDR3 is built from 13 residues.